These T cell receptor beta chains were read from a single sample in a study of shared clonotypes between healthy human individuals. Generated by immunoSEQ multiplex PCR, the TCRdb table keeps only in-frame clones and is missing some. The repertoire holds roughly 450,000 clones, with 79% as singletons. The sequenced sample was PBMCs. The receptors come from a woman between 40 and 50 years old in good health. Some clones in this sample may be carry-over from other donors' samples. Both conserved end residues are part of each CDR3. D genes are given only for firm matches. Expanded clones get a size class; other rows say once, few or many, or leave the size out.

size: few; J: TRBJ2-3; D: TRBD2; V: TRBV13; CDR3: CASSFIAGGITDTQYF; DNA: TGTGCCAGCAGCTTCATAGCGGGAGGGATCACAGATACGCAGTATTTT
size: NA; J: TRBJ2-3; D: NA; V: TRBV7-2; CDR3: CASSLGFYTDTQYF; DNA: TGTGCCAGCAGCCTAGGGTTCTACACAGATACGCAGTATTTT
size: few; J: TRBJ2-3; D: NA; V: TRBV5-1; CDR3: CASSLSDGGDTQYF; DNA: TGCGCCAGCAGCTTGTCAGATGGTGGGGATACGCAGTATTTT
size: NA; J: TRBJ2-7; D: NA; V: TRBV29-1; CDR3: CSVGLLYEQYF; DNA: TGCAGCGTCGGACTGTTATACGAGCAGTACTTC
size: NA; J: TRBJ1-1; D: NA; V: TRBV15; CDR3: CATSRGVNTEAFF; DNA: TGTGCCACCAGCAGAGGGGTGAACACTGAAGCTTTCTTT
size: NA; J: TRBJ2-7; D: NA; V: TRBV9; CDR3: CASSVVAASYEQYF; DNA: TGTGCCAGCAGCGTAGTAGCAGCTTCCTACGAGCAGTACTTC
size: once; J: TRBJ2-5; D: NA; V: TRBV19; CDR3: CASSMRASETQYF; DNA: TGTGCCAGTAGTATGAGGGCCTCAGAGACCCAGTACTTC
size: NA; J: TRBJ2-3; D: NA; V: TRBV7-3; CDR3: CASSLLAASTDTQYF; DNA: TGTGCCAGCAGCTTACTAGCAGCTAGCACAGATACGCAGTATTTT
size: NA; J: TRBJ1-2; D: NA; V: TRBV28; CDR3: CAITEGGREIYGYTF; DNA: TGTGCCATCACCGAGGGTGGGAGGGAAATCTATGGCTACACCTTC
size: NA; J: TRBJ2-3; D: NA; V: TRBV7-9; CDR3: CASSTHSTDTQYF; DNA: TGTGCCAGCAGCACCCATAGCACAGATACGCAGTATTTT
size: NA; J: TRBJ2-1; D: NA; V: TRBV7-3; CDR3: CASSLDVYNEQFF; DNA: TGTGCCAGCAGCTTAGACGTTTACAATGAGCAGTTCTTC
size: once; J: TRBJ2-5; D: NA; V: TRBV4-2; CDR3: CASSQDPGAETQYF; DNA: TGTGCCAGCAGCCAAGATCCAGGGGCAGAGACCCAGTACTTC
size: NA; J: TRBJ2-5; D: TRBD1; V: TRBV19; CDR3: CASSGDRGRETQYF; DNA: TGTGCCAGTAGTGGGGACAGGGGGCGGGAGACCCAGTACTTC
size: many; J: TRBJ1-2; D: NA; V: TRBV28; CDR3: CASSYGGNYGYTF; DNA: TGTGCCAGCAGTTACGGGGGTAACTATGGCTACACCTTC
size: few; J: TRBJ2-2; D: NA; V: TRBV7-8; CDR3: CASSLGLAGELFF; DNA: TGTGCCAGCAGCTTAGGCCTGGCCGGGGAGCTGTTTTTT
size: NA; J: TRBJ2-3; D: TRBD2; V: TRBV29-1; CDR3: CSVGPSGHTDTQYF; DNA: TGCAGCGTTGGTCCTAGCGGTCACACAGATACGCAGTATTTT
size: NA; J: TRBJ2-5; D: NA; V: TRBV7-7; CDR3: CASSLAKRETQYF; DNA: TGTGCTAGCAGCTTAGCCAAAAGGGAGACCCAGTACTTC
size: once; J: TRBJ2-2; D: TRBD2; V: TRBV2; CDR3: CASTGLASNTGELFF; DNA: TGTGCCAGCACGGGACTAGCTTCGAACACCGGGGAGCTGTTTTTT
size: NA; J: TRBJ2-5; D: NA; V: TRBV14; CDR3: CASSQVIWQGGIETQYF; DNA: TGTGCCAGCAGCCAAGTCATTTGGCAGGGAGGAATTGAGACCCAGTACTTC
size: few; J: TRBJ2-1; D: NA; V: TRBV9; CDR3: CASTTTSGDNEQFF; DNA: TGTGCCAGCACCACAACCAGTGGGGACAATGAGCAGTTCTTC
size: NA; J: TRBJ1-2; D: NA; V: TRBV7-2; CDR3: CASSPTSRGNYGYTF; DNA: TGTGCCAGCAGCCCCACCTCCAGGGGAAACTATGGCTACACCTTC
size: NA; J: TRBJ2-7; D: NA; V: TRBV11-2; CDR3: CASSLAVYSYEQYF; DNA: TGTGCCAGCAGCTTAGCTGTCTACTCCTACGAGCAGTACTTC
size: NA; J: TRBJ2-2; D: TRBD2; V: TRBV27; CDR3: CASSLSAGAYTGELFF; DNA: TGTGCCAGCAGTTTATCGGCGGGAGCCTACACCGGGGAGCTGTTTTTT
size: NA; J: TRBJ1-5; D: NA; V: TRBV6-5; CDR3: CASSPQTNQPQHF; DNA: TGTGCCAGCAGTCCCCAAACCAATCAGCCCCAGCATTTT
size: NA; J: TRBJ2-1; D: NA; V: TRBV9; CDR3: CASSDGSGVSSYNEQFF; DNA: TGTGCCAGCAGCGATGGAAGCGGAGTGAGCTCCTACAATGAGCAGTTCTTC
size: NA; J: TRBJ2-3; D: TRBD2; V: TRBV5-1; CDR3: CASSLETGGGTDTQYF; DNA: TGCGCCAGCAGCTTGGAAACGGGAGGGGGCACAGATACGCAGTATTTT
size: NA; J: TRBJ1-6; D: NA; V: TRBV18; CDR3: CASSPLGGRSPLHF; DNA: TGTGCCAGCTCACCACTGGGAGGTCGGTCACCCCTCCACTTT
size: NA; J: TRBJ2-4; D: NA; V: TRBV7-2; CDR3: CASSLEFGRGAKNIQYF; DNA: TGTGCCAGCAGCTTAGAATTTGGGCGGGGAGCCAAAAACATTCAGTACTTC
size: many; J: TRBJ2-5; D: TRBD1; V: TRBV2; CDR3: CASSPGQGALGTQYF; DNA: TGTGCCAGCAGCCCGGGACAGGGGGCGCTTGGGACCCAGTACTTC
size: once; J: TRBJ2-5; D: TRBD1; V: TRBV15; CDR3: CATSTAQGAGETQYF; DNA: TGTGCCACCAGCACAGCGCAGGGGGCAGGGGAGACCCAGTACTTC
size: few; J: TRBJ2-7; D: TRBD1; V: TRBV6-1; CDR3: CASGDRTYEQYF; DNA: TGTGCCAGCGGGGACAGAACCTACGAGCAGTACTTC
size: NA; J: TRBJ2-1; D: NA; V: TRBV14; CDR3: CASSHFQGQTYNEQFF; DNA: TGTGCCAGCAGCCATTTTCAGGGGCAAACCTACAATGAGCAGTTCTTC
size: few; J: TRBJ2-4; D: NA; V: TRBV7-2; CDR3: CASSSRGGGAKNIQYF; DNA: TGTGCCAGCAGCTCACGAGGGGGAGGAGCCAAAAACATTCAGTACTTC
size: NA; J: TRBJ1-2; D: NA; V: TRBV11-2; CDR3: CASSFGDYGYTF; DNA: TGTGCCAGCAGCTTCGGGGATTACGGCTACACCTTC
size: NA; J: TRBJ2-5; D: NA; V: TRBV29-1; CDR3: CSVEDRYPGGTQYF; DNA: TGCAGCGTTGAAGATCGATACCCCGGAGGGACCCAGTACTTC
size: NA; J: TRBJ2-1; D: NA; V: TRBV6-4; CDR3: CASSDQGGNEQFF; DNA: TGTGCCAGCAGTGACCAGGGGGGCAATGAGCAGTTCTTC
size: few; J: TRBJ2-1; D: NA; V: TRBV6-5; CDR3: CASSSNSQNEQFF; DNA: TGTGCCAGCAGCAGTAATTCCCAGAATGAGCAGTTCTTC
size: NA; J: TRBJ2-5; D: TRBD2; V: TRBV15; CDR3: CATSGGLAGGLGETQYF; DNA: TGTGCCACCAGCGGCGGACTAGCGGGAGGGCTTGGGGAGACCCAGTACTTC
size: NA; J: TRBJ2-7; D: NA; V: TRBV20-1; CDR3: CSARSGISQYF; DNA: TGCAGTGCTAGATCGGGGATCTCGCAGTACTTC